This paragraph reports one T cell receptor (beta chain). This sample is drawn from a study of blood T cell repertoires in COVID-19. Original processing methods: Amplification from reference gene primers served as the basis for estimated nucleated cell counts. TCRdb keeps only in-frame clones here, not all; method: immunoSEQ multiplex PCR. D and trimming come from the DNA, and the V and J calls and clone size come from that table. The data hold about 87,000 clones, with approximately 87% observed a single time. The CDR3 sequence is 14 residues long. Germline V gene sequence: CDR1 SEHNR, CDR2 FQNEAQ (reference sequence). With 2 bases removed from V and 1 base from J, the gap between germline ends came to 8 bases.

The rearrangement joins TRBV7-9 to TRBJ1-1, with D uncertain. Sample: peripheral blood. The sequence came from a human donor with acute or convalescent COVID-19. The donor label of this sample is uncertain. CDR3 amino acids: CASSLYGGNTEAFF. The CDR3 nucleotides are TGTGCCAGCAGCTTATACGGAGGGAACACTGAAGCTTTCTTT. The full variable domain, completed using reference TRBV7-9 and TRBJ1-1, is DTGVSQNPRHKITKRGQNVTFRCDPISEHNRLYWYRQTLGQGPEFLTYFQNEAQLEKSRLLSDRFSAERPKGSFSTLEIQRTEQGDSAMYLCASSLYGGNTEAFFGQGTRLTVV.